Below, 22 T cell receptor beta chains from the same sample are listed, as sequenced in a study of cytomegalovirus exposure and HLA in healthy donors. The PCR contained 60 Vbeta and 13 Jbeta primers. Assay used: immunoSEQ multiplex PCR; TCRdb lists only in-frame clones, some missing. The sample holds about 140,000 clones, approximately 71% seen once. The sequenced sample consisted of PBMCs. Receptors originate from a man aged 35 to 55 in good health and CMV-seronegative.

CDR3 protein: CASRGAWITDTQYF. CDR3 bases: TGCGCCAGCAGGGGGGCCTGGATAACAGATACGCAGTATTTT. The V gene is TRBV5-1, the J gene TRBJ2-3; TRBD1 might be the D (6 bases). V lost 5 bases to trimming and J lost 3 bases, with 13 bases between them. Germline V lookup: CDR1 SGHRS, CDR2 YFSETQ. This CDR3 region has 14 residues.

V is TRBV5-1 and J is TRBJ1-1; 8 bases line up with TRBD1. Trimming took 4 bases from V and 4 from J; bases not matched to a gene: 9. The germline V gene has CDR1 SGHRS and CDR2 YFSETQ. The CDR3 loop spans 15 amino acids. The CDR3 spells CASSGGYRGATEAFF. In DNA, the CDR3 is TGCGCCAGCAGCGGTGGATACAGGGGGGCCACTGAAGCTTTCTTT.

V and J are TRBV7-8 and TRBJ2-7; D is perhaps TRBD2 (5 bases). Trimming pared 1 base from V and 0 bases from J, leaving 7 bases between. The CDR3 extends over 14 amino acids. Germline V gives CDR1 SGHVS, CDR2 FQNEAQ. In nucleotides, the CDR3 is TGTGCCAGCAGCTTAGTTGGGAGCTCCTACGAGCAGTACTTC. Protein: CASSLVGSSYEQYF.

Only one count was recorded for this clone. The V call is TRBV4-2, the J call TRBJ2-7; D is possibly TRBD1 (5 bases). V was clipped by 1 base and J by 5 bases, with 6 bases between them. The CDR3 runs to 12 residues. The germline gives CDR1 LGHNA, CDR2 YNFKEQ. As DNA, the CDR3 is TGTGCCAGCAGCCAAGTCAGGGACGAGCAGTACTTC. Amino acids: CASSQVRDEQYF.

In this sample, this clone turned up a few times. The V gene is TRBV6-6, the J gene TRBJ2-1; possible D gene TRBD1, 5 bases. Germline V CDR1 and CDR2: MNHNY, SVGAGI (reference sequence). The CDR3 has 13 residues. V was cut by 7 bases and J by 1 base, with 8 bases left in between. CDR3 sequence reads: CASIQGSYNEQFF. DNA of the CDR3: TGTGCCAGCATCCAGGGTTCCTACAATGAGCAGTTCTTC.

Here the CDR3 DNA reads TGTGCCTGGAGTTCGGGGACAGGGCTAGGATCACCCCTCCACTTT. Translated: CAWSSGTGLGSPLHF. This chain connects TRBV30 to TRBJ1-6, with 9 bases fitting TRBD1. CDR1 GTSNPN and CDR2 SVGIG come from the germline V gene (reference sequence). The CDR3 covers 15 residues. Trimming cost V 2 bases and J 10 bases; bases outside gene matches: 9. Combining the CDR3 with reference TRBV30 and TRBJ1-6 gives the whole variable domain SQTIHQWPATLVQPVGSPLSLECTVEGTSNPNLYWYRQAAGRGLQLLFYSVGIGQISSEVPQNLSASRPQDRQFILSSKKLLLSDSGFYLCAWSSGTGLGSPLHFGNGTRLTVT.

The chain uses TRBV29-1 and TRBJ2-3; D possibly corresponds to TRBD2 (5 bases). There are 13 residues in the CDR3. In germline, CDR1 is SQVTM, CDR2 ANQGSEA. V gave up 3 bases and J gave up 4 bases, with 11 bases separating them. In DNA form, the CDR3 reads TGCAGCGTTGACCCGGGGTCCGCAGATACGCAGTATTTT. Its translation is CSVDPGSADTQYF.

This chain connects TRBV29-1 to TRBJ2-7; a possible D gene is TRBD1 (6 bases). Per the germline V gene, CDR1 is SQVTM and CDR2 is ANQGSEA. The CDR3 has 11 amino acids. The V end lost 5 bases, the J end lost 3 bases, and 8 bases lay between the germline ends. The CDR3 DNA follows: TGCAGCGTTCAGGACAGCTACGAGCAGTACTTC. Amino acids: CSVQDSYEQYF.

The rearrangement uses TRBV28 and TRBJ2-1; weak D call: TRBD2 (6 bases). CDR1 is MDHEN, CDR2 SYDVKM, per germline. The CDR3 has 17 amino acids. With 3 bases removed from V and 2 bases from J, the gap between germline ends came to 17 bases. The DNA of the CDR3 is TGTGCCAGCAGTTTTTTGGAGGGGATGAGGACCTACAATGAGCAGTTCTTC. It is translated as CASSFLEGMRTYNEQFF.

This chain joins TRBV6-5 and TRBJ2-2; D is perhaps TRBD1 (6 bases). CDR1 MNHEY and CDR2 SVGAGI come from the germline V gene. This CDR3 contains 15 residues. V shed 6 bases and J shed 4 bases, with 15 bases lying between them. CDR3: CASRQPTGGTGELFF. DNA for the CDR3: TGTGCCAGCAGGCAACCGACAGGAGGCACCGGGGAGCTGTTTTTT.

This chain uses TRBV5-1 with TRBJ1-4, with 8 bases lining up with TRBD1. The CDR3 loop spans 13 amino acids. The V gene's germline CDR1 is SGHRS and CDR2 YFSETQ. V gave up 2 bases and J gave up 12 bases; unmatched junction bases: 6. The CDR3 protein is CASSLQGDGELFF. CDR3 bases: TGCGCCAGCAGCTTACAGGGGGACGGTGAACTGTTTTTT.

The V and J genes are TRBV19 and TRBJ2-5, with a weak D call TRBD1 (6 bases). Germline V CDR1 and CDR2: LNHDA, SQIVND (reference sequence). V was shortened by 5 bases and J by 1 base, with 11 bases between the two germline ends. CDR3 length: 14 residues. The CDR3 DNA reads as TGTGCCAGTAGTGCACAGGGCCTCCAAGAGACCCAGTACTTC. Amino acids: CASSAQGLQETQYF.

V usage is TRBV5-1 and J usage is TRBJ1-4; TRBD1 aligns across 12 bases. The germline V gene has CDR1 SGHRS and CDR2 YFSETQ. V lost 3 bases and J lost 2; bases outside the gene matches: 14. The CDR3 length is 20 residues. CDR3 DNA: TGCGCCAGCAGCTCCTACGCCGGGACAGGGGGCGAGCGGACTAATGAAAAACTGTTTTTT. It is translated as CASSSYAGTGGERTNEKLFF.

The chain uses TRBV10-3 and TRBJ2-5; TRBD1 matches 12 bases. Germline trimming cut 10 bases from V and 5 bases from J; bases unmatched to any gene: 5. The CDR3 extends over 13 amino acids. From germline, CDR1 is ENHRY and CDR2 SYGVKD. CDR3 DNA: TGTGCCACGGGACAGGGGGCCGGCGAGACCCAGTACTTC. It codes for CATGQGAGETQYF.

This chain connects TRBV5-1 to TRBJ2-1, with TRBD1 as a possible D gene (6 bases). Per the germline V gene, CDR1 is SGHRS and CDR2 is YFSETQ. Deletions cut 2 bases from V and 9 bases from J, with 15 bases between. This CDR3 contains 14 residues. This chain's CDR3 is CASSFGIQGGEQFF. In DNA form, the CDR3 reads TGCGCCAGCAGCTTTGGTATACAGGGTGGTGAGCAGTTCTTC. The full variable domain, completed using reference TRBV5-1 and TRBJ2-1, is KAGVTQTPRYLIKTRGQQVTLSCSPISGHRSVSWYQQTPGQGLQFLFEYFSETQRNKGNFPGRFSGRQFSNSRSEMNVSTLELGDSALYLCASSFGIQGGEQFFGPGTRLTVL.

A few counts support this clone. This rearrangement joins TRBV27 to TRBJ1-1, with D unresolved. CDR3 length: 14 amino acids. The V gene lost 5 bases and the J gene lost 3 bases, with 13 bases spanning the gap. Looked up from germline, CDR1 is MNHEY and CDR2 is SMNVEV (reference sequence). Written as DNA, the CDR3 is TGTGCCAGCAGTCCCGGAACGGCGGACACTGAAGCTTTCTTT. Its translation is CASSPGTADTEAFF.

V is TRBV6-5 and J is TRBJ2-1; no firm D call. V was cut by 5 bases and J by 9 bases, with 14 bases left in between. The CDR3 loop spans 13 amino acids. CDR1 and CDR2 from the germline V gene are MNHEY and SVGAGI. CDR3 loop: CASSPRDLGEQFF. The CDR3 DNA follows: TGTGCCAGCAGTCCCCGAGATCTTGGTGAGCAGTTCTTC.

This clone appeared a single time. V is TRBV20-1 and J is TRBJ1-1; possible D gene TRBD1, 6 bases. This CDR3 has 11 residues. Germline V lookup: CDR1 DFQATT, CDR2 SNEGSKA (reference sequence). Trimming pared 6 bases from V and 12 bases from J, leaving 17 bases between. The CDR3 bases are TGCAGTGCGAGGGACACCCCGAAGACTTTCTTT. Protein sequence: CSARDTPKTFF.

The chain recombines TRBV27 with TRBJ1-2, with 7 positions matching TRBD1. CDR1 is MNHEY, CDR2 SMNVEV, per germline (reference sequence). Trimming removed 5 bases from V and 8 bases from J; junction bases left unmatched: 11. The CDR3 extends over 14 amino acids. This chain's CDR3 is CASSPLTGQGGYTF. The CDR3 nucleotides are TGTGCCAGCAGTCCCCTGACAGGGCAGGGCGGCTACACCTTC.

This clone has a single count. This rearrangement joins TRBV7-2 to TRBJ1-2; D gene uncertain. This CDR3 has 11 amino acids. The germline CDR1 and CDR2 sequences are SGHTA and FQGNSA. V was clipped by 5 bases and J by 8 bases, with 9 bases between them. The chain's CDR3 is CASSPVRGYTF. Written as DNA, the CDR3 is TGTGCCAGCAGCCCAGTAAGAGGCTACACCTTC.

The chain recombines TRBV10-3 with TRBJ2-5; D is undetermined. Looked up from germline, CDR1 is ENHRY and CDR2 is SYGVKD. V lost 4 bases and J lost 1, with 4 bases in between. CDR3 length equals 12 residues. The CDR3 coding sequence is TGTGCCATCAGTGCCAGCCAAGAGACCCAGTACTTC. Translation: CAISASQETQYF.

V is TRBV15 and J is TRBJ2-7, with TRBD1 matching over 11 bases. This CDR3 is built from 17 residues. After removal of 0 bases from V and 3 bases from J, the junction contained 7 bases not matched to a gene. The germline V gene encodes CDR1 LNHNV and CDR2 YYDKDF (reference sequence). The CDR3 DNA follows: TGTGCCACCAGCAGAGATAGTGGGACAGGGGGTCTCTACGAGCAGTACTTC. Translating it yields CATSRDSGTGGLYEQYF.